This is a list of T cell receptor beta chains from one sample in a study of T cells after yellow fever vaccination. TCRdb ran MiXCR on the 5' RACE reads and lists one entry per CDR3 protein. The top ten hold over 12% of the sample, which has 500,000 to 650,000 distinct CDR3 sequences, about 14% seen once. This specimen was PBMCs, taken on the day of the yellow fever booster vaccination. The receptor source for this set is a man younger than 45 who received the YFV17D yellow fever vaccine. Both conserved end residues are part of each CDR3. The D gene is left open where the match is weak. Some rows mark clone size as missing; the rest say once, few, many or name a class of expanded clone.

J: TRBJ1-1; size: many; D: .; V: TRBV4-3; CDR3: CASSQERDTEAFF; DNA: TGCGCCAGCAGCCAAGAACGGGACACTGAAGCTTTCTTT
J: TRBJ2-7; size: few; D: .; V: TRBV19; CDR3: CASSTGPRRSDEQYF; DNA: TGTGCCAGTAGTACCGGGCCCCGCCGCTCCGACGAGCAGTACTTC
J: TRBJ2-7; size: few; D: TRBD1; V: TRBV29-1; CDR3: CSVKGAGSEQYF; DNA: TGCAGCGTGAAGGGGGCAGGGTCCGAGCAGTACTTC
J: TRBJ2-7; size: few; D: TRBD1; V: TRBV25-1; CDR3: CASSGTGTGYEQYF; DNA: TGTGCCAGCAGTGGGACAGGGACAGGCTACGAGCAGTACTTC
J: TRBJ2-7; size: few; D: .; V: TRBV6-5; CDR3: CASSYSRDGSYEQYF; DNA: TGTGCCAGCAGTTACTCGAGGGATGGTTCCTACGAGCAGTACTTC
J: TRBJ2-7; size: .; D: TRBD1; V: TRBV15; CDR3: CATGTGAREQYF; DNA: TGTGCCACCGGGACAGGGGCACGCGAGCAGTACTTC
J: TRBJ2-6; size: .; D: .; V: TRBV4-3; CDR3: CASSQAGPISGANVLTF; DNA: TGCGCCAGCAGCCAAGCTGGTCCCATCTCTGGGGCCAACGTCCTGACTTTC
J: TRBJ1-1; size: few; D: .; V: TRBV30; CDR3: CAWSVRGLEAFF; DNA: TGTGCCTGGAGTGTCAGGGGCCTTGAAGCTTTCTTT
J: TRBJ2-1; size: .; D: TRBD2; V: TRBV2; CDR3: CASREEASGYNEQFF; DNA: TGTGCCAGCAGGGAGGAGGCTAGCGGATACAATGAGCAGTTCTTC
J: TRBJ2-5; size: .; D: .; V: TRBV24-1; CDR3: CATSEGQGDSETQYF; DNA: TGTGCCACCAGTGAGGGGCAGGGAGACTCTGAGACCCAGTACTTC
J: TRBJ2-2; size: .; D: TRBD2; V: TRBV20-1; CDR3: CSARSLADGELFF; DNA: TGCAGTGCTAGATCGCTAGCGGACGGGGAGCTGTTTTTT
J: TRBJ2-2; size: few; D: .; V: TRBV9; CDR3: CASSLGSGGAATGELFF; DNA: TGTGCCAGCAGCCTTGGCTCGGGGGGCGCAGCCACCGGGGAGCTGTTTTTT
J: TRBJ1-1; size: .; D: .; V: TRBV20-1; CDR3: CSASTSTEAFF; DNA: TGCAGTGCTAGTACCAGCACTGAAGCTTTCTTT
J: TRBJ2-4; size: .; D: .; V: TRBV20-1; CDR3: CSASPSLGLQYF; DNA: TGCAGTGCTAGTCCTTCCCTAGGGCTTCAGTACTTC
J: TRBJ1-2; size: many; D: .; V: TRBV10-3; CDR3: CAISVMDSYGYTF; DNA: TGTGCCATCAGTGTGATGGACAGCTATGGCTACACCTTC
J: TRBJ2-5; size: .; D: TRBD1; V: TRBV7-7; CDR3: CASSTDRVETQYF; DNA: TGTGCTAGCAGCACGGACAGGGTAGAGACCCAGTACTTC
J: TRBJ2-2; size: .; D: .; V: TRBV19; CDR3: CASSKTGGANTGELFF; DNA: TGTGCCAGTAGTAAAACAGGGGGGGCGAACACCGGGGAGCTGTTTTTT
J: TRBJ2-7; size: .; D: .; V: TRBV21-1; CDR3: CASSDTRCEQYF; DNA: TGTGCCAGCAGCGACACCCGATGCGAGCAGTACTTC
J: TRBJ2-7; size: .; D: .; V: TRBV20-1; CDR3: CSARPGHWDYEQYF; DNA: TGCAGTGCTAGGCCGGGACATTGGGACTACGAGCAGTACTTC
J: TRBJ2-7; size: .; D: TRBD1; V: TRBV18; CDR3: CASSPTGQAEQYF; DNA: TGTGCCAGCTCACCAACGGGACAGGCCGAGCAGTACTTC
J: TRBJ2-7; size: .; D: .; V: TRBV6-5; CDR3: CASSYSSVPREQYF; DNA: TGTGCCAGCAGTTACTCGTCAGTACCGCGGGAGCAGTACTTC
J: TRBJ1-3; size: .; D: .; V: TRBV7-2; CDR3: CASSLKQGNTIYF; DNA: TGTGCCAGCAGCTTAAAGCAGGGGAACACCATATATTTT
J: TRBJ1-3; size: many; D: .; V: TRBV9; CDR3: CASSVEGHLNSGNTIYF; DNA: TGTGCCAGCAGCGTAGAAGGACACCTAAACTCTGGAAACACCATATATTTT
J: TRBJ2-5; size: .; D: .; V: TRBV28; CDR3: CASHKTRREKTQYF; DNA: TGTGCCAGTCACAAGACACGACGGGAGAAGACCCAGTACTTC
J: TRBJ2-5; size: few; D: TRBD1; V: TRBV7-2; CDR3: CASSLGADRVETQYF; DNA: TGTGCCAGCAGCTTAGGGGCGGACAGGGTGGAGACCCAGTACTTC
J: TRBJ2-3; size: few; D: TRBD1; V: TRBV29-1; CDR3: CSVETQGAGAVAQYF; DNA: TGCAGCGTCGAAACCCAGGGGGCCGGAGCGGTTGCGCAGTATTTT
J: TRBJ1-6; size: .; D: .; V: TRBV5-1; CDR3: CASSSTGNNSPLHF; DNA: TGCGCCAGCAGCTCGACAGGAAACAATTCACCCCTCCACTTT
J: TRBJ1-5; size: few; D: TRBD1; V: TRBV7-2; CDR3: CASSLVQGAQQPQHF; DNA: TGTGCCAGCAGCTTAGTGCAGGGGGCCCAACAGCCCCAGCATTTT
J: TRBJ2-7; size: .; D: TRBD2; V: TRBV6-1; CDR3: CASSHVSGRGTYEQYF; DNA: TGTGCCAGCAGTCATGTTAGCGGGAGGGGGACCTACGAGCAGTACTTC
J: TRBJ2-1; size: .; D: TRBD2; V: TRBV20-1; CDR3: CSASGGTSGRARDEQFF; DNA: TGCAGTGCTAGCGGTGGGACTAGCGGGAGGGCCAGGGATGAGCAGTTCTTC
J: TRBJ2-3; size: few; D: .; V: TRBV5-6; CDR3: CASSWGPAGRTDTQYF; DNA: TGTGCCAGCAGCTGGGGACCCGCGGGGCGCACAGATACGCAGTATTTT
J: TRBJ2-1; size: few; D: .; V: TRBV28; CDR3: CASSFGTANEQFF; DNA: TGTGCCAGCAGTTTTGGGACGGCCAATGAGCAGTTCTTC
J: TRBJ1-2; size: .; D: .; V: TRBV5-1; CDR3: CASSLNKVGSANYGYTF; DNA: TGCGCCAGCAGCTTGAACAAGGTGGGATCGGCTAACTATGGCTACACCTTC
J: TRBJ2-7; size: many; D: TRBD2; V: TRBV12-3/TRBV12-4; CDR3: CASSSRLAGAYEQYF; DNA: TGTGCCAGCAGTTCCCGACTAGCGGGTGCCTACGAGCAGTACTTC
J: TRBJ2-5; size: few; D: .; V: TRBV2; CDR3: CASSGGSRETQYF; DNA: TGTGCCAGCAGTGGGGGTTCCCGCGAGACCCAGTACTTC
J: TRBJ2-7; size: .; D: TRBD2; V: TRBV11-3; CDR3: CASGPRAGVSYEQYF; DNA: TGTGCCAGCGGGCCTCGAGCGGGAGTCTCCTACGAGCAGTACTTC
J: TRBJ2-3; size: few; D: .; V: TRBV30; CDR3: CAWSVQRQTSTDTQYF; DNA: TGTGCCTGGAGTGTACAAAGACAGACTAGCACAGATACGCAGTATTTT
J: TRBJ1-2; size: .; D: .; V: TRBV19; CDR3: CATAGRLRKVGYGYTF; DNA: TGTGCCACCGCGGGACGGTTGAGGAAAGTCGGCTATGGCTACACCTTC
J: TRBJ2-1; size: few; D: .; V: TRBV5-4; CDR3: CASSFTRDEQFF; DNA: TGTGCCAGCAGCTTTACTCGAGATGAGCAGTTCTTC
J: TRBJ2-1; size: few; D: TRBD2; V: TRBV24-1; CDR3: CATSDQRATSGGYNEQFF; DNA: TGTGCCACCAGTGATCAGCGAGCGACTAGCGGGGGGTACAATGAGCAGTTCTTC
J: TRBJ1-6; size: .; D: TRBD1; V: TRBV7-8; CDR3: CASAIFDRAYNSPLHF; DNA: TGTGCCAGCGCGATATTCGACAGGGCTTATAATTCACCCCTCCACTTT